Presented here are 32 T cell receptor beta chains from one specimen sequenced in a study of T cells in narcolepsy. Data came from immunoSEQ multiplex PCR; TCRdb stores just in-frame clones and leaves some out. Of about 15,000 clones listed, 85% are singletons. The sequenced sample was memory (CD45RA-) CD4+ T cells from blood. Receptor source: a human donor in good health.

The gene calls are TRBV29-1 and TRBJ1-1, with 7 nucleotides matching TRBD1. The CDR3 loop spans 13 amino acids. CDR1 SQVTM and CDR2 ANQGSEA come from the germline V gene. V lost 6 bases and J lost 5; bases outside the gene matches: 9. DNA of the CDR3: TGCAGCGTCCTGACAGGGACCCGGACTGAAGCTTTCTTT. It specifies CSVLTGTRTEAFF. Supplemented by reference TRBV29-1 and TRBJ1-1, the full variable domain reads SAVISQKPSRDICQRGTSLTIQCQVDSQVTMMFWYRQQPGQSLTLIATANQGSEATYESGFVIDKFPISRPNLTFSTLTVSNMSPEDSSIYLCSVLTGTRTEAFFGQGTRLTVV.

The rearrangement uses TRBV7-8 and TRBJ1-1; no clear D gene. The CDR3 is 13 amino acids. Germline loops: CDR1 SGHVS, CDR2 FQNEAQ. The V end was cut by 2 bases, the J end by 1 base, with 5 bases between. CDR3: CASSLPANTEAFF. The CDR3 DNA reads as TGTGCCAGCAGCTTACCAGCGAACACTGAAGCTTTCTTT.

The chain's CDR3 is CASSLVLESGELFF. The CDR3 DNA reads TGCGCCAGCAGCTTGGTCCTGGAGAGCGGGGAGCTGTTTTTT. The chain links TRBV5-1 to TRBJ2-2; no clear D. From germline, CDR1 is SGHRS and CDR2 YFSETQ. Trimming removed 0 bases at V and 7 bases at J, with 10 bases between. This CDR3 comprises 14 residues.

This chain connects TRBV25-1 to TRBJ2-5; 12 bases line up with TRBD2. Germline CDR1 MGHDK, CDR2 SYGVNS. The J segment lost 1 base and the V segment lost 2 bases, leaving 8 bases of the junction unmatched. This CDR3 comprises 18 residues. The CDR3 reads CASSEKRGLAGPQETQYF. DNA for the CDR3: TGTGCCAGCAGTGAAAAACGGGGACTAGCGGGTCCCCAAGAGACCCAGTACTTC.

The CDR3 region is CASRRDNEQFF. The CDR3 region has the DNA TGTGCCAGCAGGCGGGATAATGAGCAGTTCTTC. This chain connects TRBV5-4 to TRBJ2-1, with D maybe TRBD2 (6 bases). Germline CDR1 is SGHNT and CDR2 is YYREEE (reference sequence). The CDR3 totals 11 residues. V was pared by 5 bases and J by 7 bases, with 7 bases between.

This clone was seen only once. The chain couples TRBV15 to TRBJ1-5; TRBD1 matches 7 bases. The J segment lost 6 bases and the V segment lost 3 bases, leaving 8 bases of the junction unmatched. The germline V gene encodes CDR1 LNHNV and CDR2 YYDKDF (reference sequence). The CDR3 sequence is 15 residues long. The CDR3 is CATSRGTDRGQPQHF. In DNA, the CDR3 is TGTGCCACCAGCAGGGGGACAGACCGGGGTCAGCCCCAGCATTTT.

This chain links TRBV4-1 with TRBJ1-1; 8 bases agree with TRBD1. The CDR3 length is 14 residues. V gave up 1 base and J gave up 3 bases; unmatched junction bases: 1. CDR1 is MGHRA, CDR2 YSYEKL, per germline. DNA of the CDR3: TGCGCCAGCAGCCAAGGGGACAGGTACACTGAAGCTTTCTTT. Protein sequence: CASSQGDRYTEAFF.

The chain joins TRBV5-4 to TRBJ1-3, with D uncertain. CDR1 and CDR2 (germline): SGHNT, YYREEE (reference sequence). Trimming pared 1 base from V and 0 bases from J, leaving 11 bases between. This CDR3 has 16 amino acids. For the CDR3, the DNA is TGTGCCAGCAGCTTGTCTGGGGTTCGCTCTGGAAACACCATATATTTT. This codes for CASSLSGVRSGNTIYF.

This rearrangement joins TRBV5-4 to TRBJ1-2, with a weak D call TRBD1 (6 bases). Trimming took off 4 bases at V and 4 bases at J, with 14 bases between the two ends. The CDR3 spans 14 residues. Germline V gene sequence: CDR1 SGHNT, CDR2 YYREEE (reference sequence). In nucleotides, the CDR3 is TGTGCCAGCAGCATAAGGGACACATCCTATGGCTACACCTTC. Its translation: CASSIRDTSYGYTF.

This clone occurred once. The chain carries TRBV5-5 and TRBJ1-6; 8 nucleotides align to TRBD1. Germline values: CDR1 SGHKS, CDR2 YYEKEE (reference sequence). V gave up 4 bases and J gave up 2 bases; unmatched junction bases: 8. The CDR3 runs to 17 residues. The CDR3 region has the DNA TGTGCCAGCAGCCCACTGGGACAGGCCACCTATAATTCACCCCTCCACTTT. The encoded protein is CASSPLGQATYNSPLHF.

This clone was detected a few times. This chain connects TRBV9 to TRBJ2-3; 7 bases fit TRBD1. The CDR3 is 14 residues long. With 4 bases clipped from V and 0 bases from J, the junction kept 2 bases outside the gene matches. CDR1 is SGDLS, CDR2 YYNGEE, per germline. CDR3 nucleotides: TGTGCCAGCAGCCGGGACAGTAGCACAGATACGCAGTATTTT. Translation gives CASSRDSSTDTQYF.

A word on this clone: This could be a read error, since a much larger clone is one nucleotide away. This specimen includes other DNA sequences encoding the same CDR3. This rearrangement joins TRBV7-9 to TRBJ1-4, with D possibly matching TRBD1 (6 bases). Trimming cost V 3 bases and J 2 bases, with 7 bases left between them. Looked up from germline, CDR1 is SEHNR and CDR2 is FQNEAQ (reference sequence). The CDR3 is made up of 14 amino acids. Written as DNA, the CDR3 is TGTGCCAGCAGCTTGGGGGGCACTAATGAAAAACTGTTTTTT. It codes for CASSLGGTNEKLFF.

The V and J genes are TRBV6-5 and TRBJ1-1, with D perhaps matching TRBD1 (5 bases). This CDR3 is 14 amino acids long. V was cut by 6 bases and J by 0 bases, with 11 bases left in between. Germline V CDR1 and CDR2: MNHEY, SVGAGI. CDR3 in DNA: TGTGCCAGCAGCCGAACGGGGGTGAACACTGAAGCTTTCTTT. It codes for CASSRTGVNTEAFF.

The chain links TRBV6-6 to TRBJ1-1; TRBD1 agrees at 7 bases. The length of the CDR3 is 13 residues. Per the germline V gene, CDR1 is MNHNY and CDR2 is SVGAGI (reference sequence). J was trimmed by 10 bases and V by 2 bases; bases with no gene match: 7. The CDR3 here is CASSYGSGGGAFF. Here the CDR3 DNA reads TGTGCCAGCAGTTACGGTTCAGGGGGGGGAGCTTTCTTT.

The chain recombines TRBV6-5 with TRBJ2-1, with D unresolved. Germline V gene sequence: CDR1 MNHEY, CDR2 SVGAGI. The CDR3 length is 16 residues. The V end lost 0 bases, the J end lost 0 bases, and 9 bases lay between the germline ends. CDR3 in DNA: TGTGCCAGCAGTTACTCGGTTTCGAGCTCCTACAATGAGCAGTTCTTC. Protein: CASSYSVSSSYNEQFF.

This clone was detected once. V gene TRBV7-2 combines with J gene TRBJ1-5, with 7 bases that match TRBD1. The CDR3 consists of 17 residues. Germline V gene lookup returns CDR1 SGHTA and CDR2 FQGNSA. Trimming cost V 2 bases and J 2 bases; bases outside gene matches: 9. The CDR3 coding sequence is TGTGCCAGCAGCTTAAGTGTCTCTACAGGGGGCAATCAGCCCCAGCATTTT. The encoded protein is CASSLSVSTGGNQPQHF. The variable domain in full, with the rest retrieved from reference TRBV7-2 and TRBJ1-5, is GAGVSQSPSNKVTEKGKDVELRCDPISGHTALYWYRQSLGQGLEFLIYFQGNSAPDKSGLPSDRFSAERTGGSVSTLTIQRTQQEDSAVYLCASSLSVSTGGNQPQHFGDGTRLSIL.

This clone was counted only a few times. The chain has TRBV4-1 and TRBJ2-1; D remains ambiguous. Trimming removed 0 bases at V and 5 bases at J, with 8 bases between. The germline CDR1 and CDR2 sequences are MGHRA and YSYEKL. There are 14 residues in the CDR3. The CDR3 reads CASSQDHGDNEQFF. The CDR3 bases are TGCGCCAGCAGCCAAGATCATGGGGACAATGAGCAGTTCTTC.

The V call is TRBV28, the J call TRBJ2-7; D remains unclear. Germline CDR1 reads MDHEN; CDR2 reads SYDVKM. CDR3 size: 14 residues. Trimming took off 3 bases at V and 5 bases at J, with 14 bases between the two ends. The CDR3 coding sequence is TGTGCCAGCAGTTTTCGGAGAAAGCTCCACGAGCAGTACTTC. Translated: CASSFRRKLHEQYF.

This clone has a single count. This chain links TRBV27 with TRBJ1-3, with D possibly being TRBD1 (5 bases). Looked up from germline, CDR1 is MNHEY and CDR2 is SMNVEV (reference sequence). The CDR3 consists of 14 residues. The ends were cut back, 0 bases at V and 2 bases at J, with 5 bases in the middle. The CDR3 DNA sequence: TGTGCCAGCAGTTTATCGGGGCCTGGAAACACCATATATTTT. Encoded protein: CASSLSGPGNTIYF.

The chain uses TRBV28 and TRBJ2-5; D perhaps matches TRBD2 (7 bases). The CDR3 is 13 amino acids. Germline lookup yields CDR1 MDHEN and CDR2 SYDVKM. The V end was cut by 7 bases, the J end by 4 bases, with 13 bases between. The CDR3 is CASNQGGGETQYF. CDR3 nucleotides: TGTGCCAGCAATCAGGGAGGGGGAGAGACCCAGTACTTC. Full variable domain (outside the CDR3, taken from reference TRBV28 and TRBJ2-5): DVKVTQSSRYLVKRTGEKVFLECVQDMDHENMFWYRQDPGLGLRLIYFSYDVKMKEKGDIPEGYSVSREKKERFSLILESASTNQTSMYLCASNQGGGETQYFGPGTRLLVL.

The rearrangement links TRBV5-1 to TRBJ2-1; TRBD2 matches 16 bases. Germline CDR1 reads SGHRS; CDR2 reads YFSETQ. V was pared by 3 bases and J by 7 bases, with 7 bases of the junction left unmatched. There are 17 residues in the CDR3. Written as DNA, the CDR3 is TGCGCCAGCAGCTCGGGACTAGCGGGAGGGGGTACGAATGAGCAGTTCTTC. Residues: CASSSGLAGGGTNEQFF.

The chain links TRBV5-1 to TRBJ1-5; D perhaps matches TRBD1 (6 bases). The germline V gene encodes CDR1 SGHRS and CDR2 YFSETQ. The CDR3 runs 15 residues. Between the trimmed V and J ends, which lost 4 bases and 6 bases, there was a span of 17 bases. For the CDR3, the DNA is TGCGCCAGCAGCGCAACAGGGTTAATGAGTCAGCCCCAGCATTTT. It specifies CASSATGLMSQPQHF.

CDR3 in amino acids: CASSPLLTGELGNEQFF. CDR3 sequence (DNA): TGCGCCAGCAGCCCACTCCTTACGGGTGAGTTGGGCAATGAGCAGTTCTTC. The rearrangement links TRBV4-1 to TRBJ2-1, with no clear D. Deletions cut 4 bases from V and 6 bases from J, with 22 bases between. Germline CDR1 and CDR2: MGHRA and YSYEKL. This CDR3 contains 17 residues.

This clone showed up just a few times. DNA of the CDR3: TGCGCCAGCAGCCAAGAATCGGGCCTAAGCACTGAAGCTTTCTTT. Protein product: CASSQESGLSTEAFF. The rearrangement uses TRBV4-1 and TRBJ1-1; D is unresolved. The CDR3 has 15 amino acids. Germline-derived CDR1 and CDR2 are MGHRA and YSYEKL. Trimming took 0 bases from V and 4 from J, leaving 12 bases between them.

This clone turned up a few times. The V and J genes are TRBV9 and TRBJ1-2; 8 bases are a match to TRBD1. The CDR3 length is 13 residues. The ends lost 3 bases at V and 8 bases at J; junction bases unmatched: 6. The germline gives CDR1 SGDLS, CDR2 YYNGEE. The CDR3 is CASSAGQGFGYTF. For the CDR3, the DNA is TGTGCCAGCAGCGCTGGACAGGGCTTCGGCTACACCTTC.

The chain uses TRBV9 and TRBJ2-2; possibly TRBD1 or TRBD2 for D (5 bases each). The germline V gene encodes CDR1 SGDLS and CDR2 YYNGEE. V gave up 5 bases and J gave up 1 base, with 12 bases separating them. This CDR3 contains 15 residues. The CDR3 DNA reads as TGTGCCAGCAGGAGGGACCTCCGGAACACCGGGGAGCTGTTTTTT. It specifies CASRRDLRNTGELFF. Full variable domain (missing parts from reference TRBV9 and TRBJ2-2): DSGVTQTPKHLITATGQRVTLRCSPRSGDLSVYWYQQSLDQGLQFLIQYYNGEERAKGNILERFSAQQFPDLHSELNLSSLELGDSALYFCASRRDLRNTGELFFGEGSRLTVL.

In its sample, this clone is medium-sized. At the DNA level, this CDR3 is encoded by other sequences in the same sample as well. The chain links TRBV20-1 to TRBJ1-2; the D gene is possibly TRBD1 (5 bases). Looked up from germline, CDR1 is DFQATT and CDR2 is SNEGSKA (reference sequence). The CDR3 consists of 11 residues. Trimming took 3 bases from V and 8 from J, leaving 10 bases between them. The DNA for the CDR3 is TGCAGTGCTAGTGGAGGGGTCGGCTACACCTTC. Translated, it gives CSASGGVGYTF.

This chain uses TRBV5-1 with TRBJ2-1; D may be TRBD1 or TRBD2 (5 bases each). The germline CDR1 and CDR2 sequences are SGHRS and YFSETQ. The CDR3 is 14 residues long. The V and J ends lost 5 bases and 8 bases respectively, with 17 bases between them. The CDR3 sequence is CASSLRVGADEQFF. For the CDR3, the DNA is TGCGCCAGCAGTCTGAGGGTTGGGGCCGATGAGCAGTTCTTC.

In its sample, this clone was seen once. The V call is TRBV30, the J call TRBJ2-7, with D maybe TRBD1 (6 bases). Germline CDR1 is GTSNPN and CDR2 is SVGIG (reference sequence). Trimming cost V 2 bases and J 5 bases, with 16 bases left between them. The CDR3 is 14 amino acids. The DNA for the CDR3 is TGTGCCTGGAGTCCCGGGACAATTGAAGACGAGCAGTACTTC. As protein: CAWSPGTIEDEQYF.

This chain links TRBV10-3 with TRBJ2-7; possibly TRBD1 for D (6 bases). The CDR3 is 14 amino acids. Trimming pared 0 bases from V and 2 bases from J, leaving 8 bases between. Germline V lookup: CDR1 ENHRY, CDR2 SYGVKD. CDR3 sequence (DNA): TGTGCCATCAGTGAGTCTGAGGGGGCCTACGAGCAGTACTTC. Translated, it gives CAISESEGAYEQYF.

The rearrangement links TRBV2 to TRBJ2-1, with 7 bases that match TRBD2. This CDR3 is 13 amino acids long. The germline V gene encodes CDR1 SNHLY and CDR2 FYNNEI. Trimming cost V 5 bases and J 9 bases; bases outside gene matches: 7. The CDR3 DNA reads TGTGCCAGCAGTCGAGGAGGCGGGAGTGAGCAGTTCTTC. Translation gives CASSRGGGSEQFF. Using reference TRBV2 and TRBJ2-1 for the parts outside the CDR3, the full variable domain is EPEVTQTPSHQVTQMGQEVILRCVPISNHLYFYWYRQILGQKVEFLVSFYNNEISEKSEIFDDQFSVERPDGSNFTLKIRSTKLEDSAMYFCASSRGGGSEQFFGPGTRLTVL.

The gene calls are TRBV13 and TRBJ2-7, with TRBD1 matching over 9 bases. Germline values: CDR1 PRHDT, CDR2 FYEKMQ (reference sequence). Losses at the gene ends were 5 bases for V and 5 bases for J; bases not matched to a gene: 10. The CDR3 runs to 15 residues. The CDR3 DNA reads TGTGCCAGCAGCGCGTACCGGGACAGGGACCACGAGCAGTACTTC. Translated: CASSAYRDRDHEQYF.